Included here is one TCR beta chain sequence, with context. These data belong to a study of blood T cell repertoires in COVID-19. Turning to the study itself: COVID-19 samples from acute and convalescent phases originated in the United States, Italy and Spain.

Assay: immunoSEQ multiplex PCR; the TCRdb copy retains only in-frame clones and omits some. The table records a few hundred thousand clones, 70% to 90% of them present only once. In terms of age and location, participants ranged from roughly 18 to 95 years and lived in under 30 US areas. Recovery meant two consecutive negative NP/OP PCR tests, professional clearance, or resolved symptoms. The origin of this receptor is a woman between 18 and 29 years old who had recovered from COVID-19. The sample comprised PBMCs or T cells enriched from blood (not recorded which).

DNA for the CDR3: TGTGCCAGCAGCTGGACAGGGGGCTACGAGCAGTACTTC. Its translation is CASSWTGGYEQYF. The J gene is TRBJ2-7, the V gene TRBV7-9, with TRBD1 identical over 10 bases. The CDR3 runs 13 residues. The junction had 0 bases not matched to a gene; V was cut back by 4 bases and J by 3 bases. Per the germline V gene, CDR1 is SEHNR and CDR2 is FQNEAQ (reference sequence).